A single T cell receptor (beta chain) is shown here with its context. The germline CDR1 and CDR2 sequences are SNHLY and FYNNEI. With 7 bases removed from V and 2 bases from J, the gap between germline ends came to 11 bases. The CDR3 is 14 residues long. This specimen comes from a study of PD-L1 blockade in urothelial cancer. Across the whole study: The patients had undergone anywhere from 0 to 3 prior chemotherapy regimens. A median of roughly 150,000 T cells was found in the blood samples.

TCRdb's copy holds only in-frame clones and misses some; the assay was immunoSEQ multiplex PCR. Altogether fewer than 50,000 clones are present, about 90% being singletons, with the ten largest covering around 6.7%. As to time point: peripheral blood 6 weeks after treatment start. The source material was PBMCs, sampled around atezolizumab (anti-PD-L1) treatment. This chain joins TRBV2 and TRBJ2-2; D is perhaps TRBD2 (6 bases). The clonotype comes from a man between 65 and 80 years old with urothelial cancer. The CDR3, as DNA: TGTGCCAGCAAAGCTAGCGCAAACACCGGGGAGCTGTTTTTT. This sequence encodes CASKASANTGELFF.